This T cell receptor beta chain is from a study of OX40 agonist ivuxolimab in advanced cancers. Study information: While on treatment, patients had intravenous ivuxolimab at 0.01 to 10 mg/kg every 2 weeks. Three patients had partial responses: one hepatocellular carcinoma, two cutaneous melanoma.

V shed 3 bases and J shed 5 bases, with 16 bases lying between them. CDR3 length: 15 residues. Germline V CDR1 and CDR2: GTSNPN, SVGIG (reference sequence). Method: immunoSEQ multiplex PCR; TCRdb's copy keeps in-frame clones and lacks some. The repertoire consists of tens of thousands of clones, with almost 90% occurring once and the leading ten covering around 0.8%. Blood samples were obtained at baseline, cycle 4 day 1, and cycle 7 day 1. The V call is TRBV30, the J call TRBJ1-4; D is undetermined. The specimen was CD4+ or CD8+ T cells sorted from blood, collected in a trial of the OX40 agonist ivuxolimab. The clonotype was recovered from an adult with an advanced solid tumor such as melanoma, head and neck, liver or kidney cancer. The DNA for the CDR3 is TGTGCCTGGAGCACCCAACGACTGTTCAATGAAAAACTGTTTTTT. Protein product: CAWSTQRLFNEKLFF. Complete variable domain (other parts from reference TRBV30 and TRBJ1-4): SQTIHQWPATLVQPVGSPLSLECTVEGTSNPNLYWYRQAAGRGLQLLFYSVGIGQISSEVPQNLSASRPQDRQFILSSKKLLLSDSGFYLCAWSTQRLFNEKLFFGSGTQLSVL.